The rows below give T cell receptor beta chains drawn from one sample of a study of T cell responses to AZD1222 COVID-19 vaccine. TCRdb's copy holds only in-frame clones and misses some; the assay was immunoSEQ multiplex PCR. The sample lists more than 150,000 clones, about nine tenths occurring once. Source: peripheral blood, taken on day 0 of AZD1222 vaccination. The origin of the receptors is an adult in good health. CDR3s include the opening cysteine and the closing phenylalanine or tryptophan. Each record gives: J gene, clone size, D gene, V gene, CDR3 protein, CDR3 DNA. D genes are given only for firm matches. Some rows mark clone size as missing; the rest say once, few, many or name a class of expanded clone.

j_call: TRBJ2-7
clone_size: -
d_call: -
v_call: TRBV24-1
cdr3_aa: CATRDKTYEQYF
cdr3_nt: TGTGCCACCAGAGACAAGACCTACGAGCAGTACTTC

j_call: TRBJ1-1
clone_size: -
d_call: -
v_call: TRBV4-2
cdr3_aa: CASSQGTGTNTEAFF
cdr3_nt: TGTGCCAGCAGCCAAGGTACAGGGACGAACACTGAAGCTTTCTTT

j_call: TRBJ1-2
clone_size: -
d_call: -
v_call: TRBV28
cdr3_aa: CASSLNIYGYTF
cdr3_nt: TGTGCCAGCAGCCTCAACATCTATGGCTACACCTTC

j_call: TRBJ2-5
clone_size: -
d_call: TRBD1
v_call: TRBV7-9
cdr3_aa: CASSPGTGDQETQYF
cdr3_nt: TGTGCCAGCAGCCCGGGGACAGGGGATCAAGAGACCCAGTACTTC

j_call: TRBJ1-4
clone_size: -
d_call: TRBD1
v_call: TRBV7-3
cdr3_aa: CASSLNTGEGEKLFF
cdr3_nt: TGTGCCAGCAGCTTAAACACAGGGGAGGGGGAAAAACTGTTTTTT

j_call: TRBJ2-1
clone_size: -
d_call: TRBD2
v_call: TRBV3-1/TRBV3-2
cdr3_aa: CASSQRESFNEQFF
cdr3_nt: TGTGCCAGCAGCCAGCGGGAGAGTTTCAATGAGCAGTTCTTC

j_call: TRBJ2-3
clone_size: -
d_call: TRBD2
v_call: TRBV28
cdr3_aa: CASSHLAGEGLWTQYF
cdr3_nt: TGTGCCAGCAGTCACCTAGCGGGAGAGGGGCTTTGGACGCAGTATTTT

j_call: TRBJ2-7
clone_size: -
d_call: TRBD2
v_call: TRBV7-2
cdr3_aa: CASRRGLAGAEEQYF
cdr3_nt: TGTGCCAGCAGACGAGGACTAGCGGGGGCGGAGGAGCAGTACTTC

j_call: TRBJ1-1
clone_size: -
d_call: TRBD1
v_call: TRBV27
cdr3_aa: CASSQDRAYEAFF
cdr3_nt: TGTGCCAGCAGTCAAGACAGGGCCTATGAAGCTTTCTTT

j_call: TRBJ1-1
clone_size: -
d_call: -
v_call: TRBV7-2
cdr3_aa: CASSLAIGITEAFF
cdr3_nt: TGTGCCAGCAGCTTAGCGATAGGGATCACTGAAGCTTTCTTT

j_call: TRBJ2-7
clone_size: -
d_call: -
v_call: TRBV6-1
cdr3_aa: CASSENRDYEQYF
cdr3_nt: TGTGCCAGCAGTGAAAACAGAGACTACGAGCAGTACTTC

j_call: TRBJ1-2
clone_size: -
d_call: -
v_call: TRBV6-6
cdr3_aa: CASSYSPGAANYGYTF
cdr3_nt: TGTGCCAGCAGTTACTCTCCGGGCGCTGCTAACTATGGCTACACCTTC

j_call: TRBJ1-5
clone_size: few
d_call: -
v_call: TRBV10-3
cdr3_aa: CAISETGHQGRSQPQHF
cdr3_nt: TGTGCCATCAGTGAGACCGGTCATCAGGGGAGAAGTCAGCCCCAGCATTTT

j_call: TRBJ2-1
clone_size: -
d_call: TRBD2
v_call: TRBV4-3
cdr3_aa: CASSQDLTGLAYNEQFF
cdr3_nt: TGCGCCAGCAGCCAAGATCTTACGGGACTAGCCTACAATGAGCAGTTCTTC

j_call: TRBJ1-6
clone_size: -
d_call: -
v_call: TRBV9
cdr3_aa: CASSLHEGSYNSPLHF
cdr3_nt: TGTGCCAGCAGCCTCCACGAGGGCTCCTATAATTCACCCCTCCACTTT

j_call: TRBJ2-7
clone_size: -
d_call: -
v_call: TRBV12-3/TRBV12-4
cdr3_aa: CASSLESEQYF
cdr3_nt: TGTGCCAGCAGTCTCGAAAGCGAGCAGTACTTC

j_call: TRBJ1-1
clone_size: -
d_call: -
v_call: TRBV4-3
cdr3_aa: CASSQGGQSKAEAFF
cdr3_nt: TGCGCCAGCAGCCAAGGGGGTCAGAGCAAGGCTGAAGCTTTCTTT

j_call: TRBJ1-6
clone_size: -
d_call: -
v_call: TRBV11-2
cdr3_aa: CASSLVRQGRSSYNSPLHF
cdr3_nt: TGTGCCAGCAGCTTAGTGAGGCAGGGCCGGAGCTCCTATAATTCACCCCTCCACTTT

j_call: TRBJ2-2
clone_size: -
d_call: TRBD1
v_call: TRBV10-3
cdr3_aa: CAIRIQPGQGSTGELFF
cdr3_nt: TGTGCCATCAGGATACAACCGGGACAGGGGAGCACCGGGGAGCTGTTTTTT

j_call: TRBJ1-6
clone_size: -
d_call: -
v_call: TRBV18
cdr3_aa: CASSPTEGNSPLHF
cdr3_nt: TGTGCCAGCTCACCGACAGAGGGTAATTCACCCCTCCACTTT

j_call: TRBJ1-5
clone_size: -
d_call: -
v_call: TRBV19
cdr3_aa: CASSIGNQPQHF
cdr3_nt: TGTGCCAGTAGTATAGGCAATCAGCCCCAGCATTTT

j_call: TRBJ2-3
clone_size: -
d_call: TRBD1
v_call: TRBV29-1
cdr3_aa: CSVDDRGSADTQYF
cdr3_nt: TGCAGCGTTGACGACAGGGGGTCCGCAGATACGCAGTATTTT

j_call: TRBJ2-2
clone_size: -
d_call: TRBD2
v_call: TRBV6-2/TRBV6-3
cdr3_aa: CASSPRVGGSPRNTGELFF
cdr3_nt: TGTGCCAGCAGCCCTAGAGTCGGCGGGAGTCCAAGGAACACCGGGGAGCTGTTTTTT

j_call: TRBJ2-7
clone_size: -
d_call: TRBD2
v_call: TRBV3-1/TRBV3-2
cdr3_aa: CASSRGTSGVGSYEQYF
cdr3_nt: TGTGCCAGCAGCCGAGGGACTAGCGGGGTGGGCTCCTACGAGCAGTACTTC

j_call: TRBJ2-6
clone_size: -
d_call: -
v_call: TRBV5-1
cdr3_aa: CASSLTVGGANVLTF
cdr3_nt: TGCGCCAGCAGCTTGACTGTAGGAGGGGCCAACGTCCTGACTTTC

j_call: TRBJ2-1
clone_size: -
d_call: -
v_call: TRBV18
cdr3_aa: CASSPLVNEQFF
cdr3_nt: TGTGCCAGCTCACCACTCGTTAATGAGCAGTTCTTC

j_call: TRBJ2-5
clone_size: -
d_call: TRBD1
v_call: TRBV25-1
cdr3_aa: CASSTPWTGGETQYF
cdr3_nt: TGTGCCAGCAGTACTCCGTGGACAGGGGGGGAGACCCAGTACTTC

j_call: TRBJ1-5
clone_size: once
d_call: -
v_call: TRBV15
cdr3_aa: CATSREGDYQPQHF
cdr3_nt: TGTGCCACCAGCAGAGAAGGAGACTATCAGCCCCAGCATTTT

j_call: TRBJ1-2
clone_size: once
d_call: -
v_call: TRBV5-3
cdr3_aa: CARSLVELRFNYGYTF
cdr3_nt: TGTGCCAGAAGCTTGGTAGAATTGAGGTTTAACTATGGCTACACCTTC

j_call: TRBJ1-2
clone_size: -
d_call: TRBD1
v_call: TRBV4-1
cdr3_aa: CASSQDPQGAEYGYTF
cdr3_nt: TGCGCCAGCAGCCAAGATCCGCAGGGGGCAGAATATGGCTACACCTTC

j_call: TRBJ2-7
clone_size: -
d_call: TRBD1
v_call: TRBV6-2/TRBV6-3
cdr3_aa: CASSAGQGRLSYEQYF
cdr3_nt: TGTGCCAGCAGCGCGGGACAGGGAAGATTGTCCTACGAGCAGTACTTC

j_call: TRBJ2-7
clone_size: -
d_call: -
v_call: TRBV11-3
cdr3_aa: CASSPRGHEQYF
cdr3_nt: TGTGCCAGCAGCCCCCGGGGTCACGAGCAGTACTTC

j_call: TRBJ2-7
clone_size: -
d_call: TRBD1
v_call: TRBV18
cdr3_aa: CASSPGTGSYEQYF
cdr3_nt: TGTGCCAGCTCTCCCGGGACAGGGTCTTACGAGCAGTACTTC

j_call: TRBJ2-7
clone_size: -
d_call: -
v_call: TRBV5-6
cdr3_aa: CASSLVRAEGEQYF
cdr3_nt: TGTGCCAGCAGCTTGGTGAGGGCCGAGGGCGAGCAGTACTTC

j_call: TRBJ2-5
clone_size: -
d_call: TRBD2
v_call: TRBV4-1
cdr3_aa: CASSPRTSGGAVETQYF
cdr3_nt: TGCGCCAGCAGCCCGCGGACTAGCGGGGGGGCCGTCGAGACCCAGTACTTC

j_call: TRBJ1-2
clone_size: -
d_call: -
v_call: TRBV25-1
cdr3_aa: CASSANGYGYTF
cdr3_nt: TGTGCCAGCAGTGCCAACGGCTATGGCTACACCTTC

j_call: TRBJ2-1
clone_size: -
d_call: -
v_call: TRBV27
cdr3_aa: CASSINPLARVSSYNEQFF
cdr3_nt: TGTGCCAGCAGTATCAACCCGTTAGCGCGGGTGAGCTCCTACAATGAGCAGTTCTTC

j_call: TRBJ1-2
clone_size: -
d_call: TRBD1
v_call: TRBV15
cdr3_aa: CATSREGQGNYGYTF
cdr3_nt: TGTGCCACCAGCAGAGAGGGACAGGGAAACTATGGCTACACCTTC

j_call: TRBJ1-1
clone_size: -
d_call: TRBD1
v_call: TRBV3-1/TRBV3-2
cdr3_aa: CASSQPDRGTEAFF
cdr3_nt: TGTGCCAGCAGCCAACCGGACAGGGGCACTGAAGCTTTCTTT

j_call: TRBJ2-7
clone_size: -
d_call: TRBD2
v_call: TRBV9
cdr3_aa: CASSEGLAGYEQYF
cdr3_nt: TGTGCCAGCAGTGAAGGACTAGCGGGCTACGAGCAGTACTTC

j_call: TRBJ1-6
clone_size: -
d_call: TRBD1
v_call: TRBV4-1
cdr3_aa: CASSLTYRGGKPLHF
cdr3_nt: TGCGCCAGCAGCCTAACATACAGGGGAGGGAAACCCCTCCACTTT

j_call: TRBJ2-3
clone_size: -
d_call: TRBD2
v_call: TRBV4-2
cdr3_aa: CASSQSGTTTDTQYF
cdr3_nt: TGTGCCAGCAGCCAAAGCGGGACTACCACAGATACGCAGTATTTT

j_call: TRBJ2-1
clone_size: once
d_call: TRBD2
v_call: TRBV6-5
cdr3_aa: CASGRGASYNEQFF
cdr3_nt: TGTGCCAGCGGGCGGGGGGCGAGCTACAATGAGCAGTTCTTC

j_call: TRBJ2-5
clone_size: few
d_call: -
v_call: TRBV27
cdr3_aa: CASTGTPPLTQYF
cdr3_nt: TGTGCCAGCACGGGGACACCACCGTTGACCCAGTACTTC

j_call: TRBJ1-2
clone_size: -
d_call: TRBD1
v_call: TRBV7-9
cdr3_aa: CASSGDGQGDYYGYTF
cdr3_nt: TGTGCCAGCAGCGGAGATGGACAGGGGGATTACTATGGCTACACCTTC

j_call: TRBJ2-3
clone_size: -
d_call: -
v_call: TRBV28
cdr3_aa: CASSFVRPDTQYF
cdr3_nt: TGTGCCAGCAGTTTCGTCAGGCCAGATACGCAGTATTTT

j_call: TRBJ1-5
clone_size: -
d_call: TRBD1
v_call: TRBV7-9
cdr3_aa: CASSFDRGWQPQHF
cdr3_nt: TGTGCCAGCAGCTTCGACAGGGGTTGGCAGCCCCAGCATTTT

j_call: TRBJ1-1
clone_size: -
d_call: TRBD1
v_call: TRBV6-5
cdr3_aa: CASQGQANTEAFF
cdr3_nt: TGTGCCAGCCAGGGACAGGCGAACACTGAAGCTTTCTTT

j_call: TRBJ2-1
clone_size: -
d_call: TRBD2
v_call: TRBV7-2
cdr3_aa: CASSLSGGGYNEQFF
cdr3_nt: TGTGCCAGCAGCTTAAGCGGGGGGGGCTACAATGAGCAGTTCTTC

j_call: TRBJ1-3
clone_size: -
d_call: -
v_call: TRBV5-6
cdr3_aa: CASSSGGNTIYF
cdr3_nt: TGTGCCAGCAGCTCGGGGGGAAACACCATATATTTT

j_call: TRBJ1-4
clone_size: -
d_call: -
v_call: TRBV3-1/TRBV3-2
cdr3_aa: CASSQVGAGNEKLFF
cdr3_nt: TGTGCCAGCAGCCAAGTAGGCGCAGGTAATGAAAAACTGTTTTTT

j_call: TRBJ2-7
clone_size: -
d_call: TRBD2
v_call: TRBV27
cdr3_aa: CASSSRLAGDHYEQYF
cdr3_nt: TGTGCCAGCAGTTCCCGACTAGCGGGGGATCACTACGAGCAGTACTTC

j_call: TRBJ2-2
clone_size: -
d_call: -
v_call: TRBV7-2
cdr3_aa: CASSLGGRGGELFF
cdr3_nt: TGTGCCAGCAGCTTAGGTGGCAGGGGCGGGGAGCTGTTTTTT

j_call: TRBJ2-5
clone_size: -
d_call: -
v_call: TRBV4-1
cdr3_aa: CASSQGGGLGETQYF
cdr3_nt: TGCGCCAGCAGCCAAGGGGGCGGGTTGGGGGAGACCCAGTACTTC

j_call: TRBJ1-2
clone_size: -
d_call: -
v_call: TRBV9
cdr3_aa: CASSTGLYGYTF
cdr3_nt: TGTGCCAGCAGTACAGGATTATATGGCTACACCTTC

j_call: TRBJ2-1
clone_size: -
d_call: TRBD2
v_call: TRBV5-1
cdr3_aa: CASSLAGLAGGLLEQFF
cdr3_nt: TGCGCCAGCAGCTTGGCCGGGTTGGCGGGAGGGCTACTAGAGCAGTTCTTC

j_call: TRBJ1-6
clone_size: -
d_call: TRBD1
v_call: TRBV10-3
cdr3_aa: CAISESRAGGLDSPLHF
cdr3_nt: TGTGCCATCAGTGAGTCCAGGGCAGGGGGTTTGGATTCACCCCTCCACTTT

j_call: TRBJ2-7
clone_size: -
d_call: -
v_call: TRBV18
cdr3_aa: CASSSAATGYEQYF
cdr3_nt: TGTGCCAGCTCATCGGCCGCGACAGGCTACGAGCAGTACTTC

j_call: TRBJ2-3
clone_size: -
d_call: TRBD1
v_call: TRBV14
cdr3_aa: CASSPRQGVDTQYF
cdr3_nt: TGTGCCAGCAGCCCCCGGCAGGGGGTGGATACGCAGTATTTT

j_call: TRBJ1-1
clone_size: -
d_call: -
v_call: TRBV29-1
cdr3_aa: CSVERRQNMNTEAFF
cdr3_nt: TGCAGCGTTGAACGGAGACAGAACATGAACACTGAAGCTTTCTTT